These 32 T cell receptor beta chains were all obtained from the same sample, sequenced in a study of T cell responses to AZD1222 COVID-19 vaccine. Only in-frame clones appear in the TCRdb table, and some are missing; sequencing was by immunoSEQ multiplex PCR. The sample yields about 79,000 clones, around 81% seen once. The sequences come from peripheral blood, collected on day 0 of AZD1222 vaccination. The source of these receptors is an adult in good health.

This clone was detected a few times. V and J are TRBV6-5 and TRBJ2-7; 10 bases are a match to TRBD1. Trimming removed 5 bases from V and 5 bases from J; junction bases left unmatched: 6. CDR1 and CDR2 (germline): MNHEY, SVGAGI. CDR3 size: 14 residues. CDR3 sequence reads: CASSRTGGTHEQYF. CDR3 coding DNA: TGTGCCAGCAGTAGGACAGGGGGTACCCACGAGCAGTACTTC.

The count of this clone is one. CDR3 in amino acids: CASRGGLEGNYGYTF. CDR3 DNA sequence: TGTGCCAGTAGAGGGGGGCTTGAGGGGAACTATGGCTACACCTTC. J is TRBJ1-2 and V is TRBV19, with D perhaps TRBD1 (6 bases). The ends were cut back, 6 bases at V and 2 bases at J, with 16 bases in the middle. Per the germline V gene, CDR1 is LNHDA and CDR2 is SQIVND (reference sequence). This CDR3 has 15 amino acids.

The table lists this clone with a few counts. V gene TRBV6-4 combines with J gene TRBJ1-6; TRBD1 matches at 8 bases. The J segment lost 7 bases and the V segment lost 5 bases, leaving 4 bases of the junction unmatched. The V gene's germline CDR1 is MRHNA and CDR2 SNTAGT. The CDR3 is 14 amino acids. CDR3 loop: CASSRQGANSPLHF. The CDR3 nucleotides read TGTGCCAGCAGTAGGCAGGGGGCGAATTCACCCCTCCACTTT.

The DNA of the CDR3 is TGTGCTAGTGGTTGGCACAGGGGGAGCACCGGGGAGCTGTTTTTT. Amino acid sequence: CASGWHRGSTGELFF. V usage is TRBV12-5 and J usage is TRBJ2-2, with TRBD1 identical over 8 bases. J was trimmed by 4 bases and V by 4 bases; bases with no gene match: 5. This CDR3 is 15 amino acids long. Germline assignment: CDR1 LGHNT and CDR2 FRNRAP.

The rearrangement joins TRBV6-5 to TRBJ1-5; D may be TRBD1 (5 bases). V was cut by 6 bases and J by 8 bases, with 20 bases left in between. Germline V gene sequence: CDR1 MNHEY, CDR2 SVGAGI. CDR3 length: 15 amino acids. CDR3 region: CASSTSAGVSEPQHF. The CDR3 DNA sequence: TGTGCCAGCAGCACCTCGGCGGGGGTTTCGGAGCCCCAGCATTTT.

This chain's CDR3 is CASISGATGELFF. CDR3 bases: TGTGCCAGCATTTCAGGGGCCACCGGGGAGCTGTTTTTT. This chain connects TRBV5-4 to TRBJ2-2, with D maybe TRBD1 (6 bases). This CDR3 region has 13 residues. The V gene's germline CDR1 is SGHNT and CDR2 YYREEE (reference sequence). Trimming removed 6 bases at V and 4 bases at J, with 10 bases between.

The genes are TRBV5-1 and TRBJ1-1; D gene unclear. Germline CDR1 is SGHRS and CDR2 is YFSETQ. The CDR3 consists of 13 residues. V dropped 4 bases and J dropped 1 base, with 8 bases sitting between them. The CDR3 nucleotides are TGCGCCAGCAGCGCTTTGTCGAACACTGAAGCTTTCTTT. Its protein is CASSALSNTEAFF.

The V gene is TRBV29-1, the J gene TRBJ1-1, with D unresolved. Trimming left V 4 bases short and J 1 base short, with 10 bases between. The CDR3 runs to 13 residues. Germline V CDR1 and CDR2: SQVTM, ANQGSEA. CDR3 region: CSVGIGRNTEAFF. CDR3 nucleotides: TGCAGCGTTGGGATAGGTAGGAACACTGAAGCTTTCTTT.

This clone was recorded only once. The rearrangement uses TRBV6-5 and TRBJ1-1, with 8 bases lining up with TRBD1. Losses at the gene ends were 6 bases for V and 0 bases for J; bases not matched to a gene: 6. This CDR3 is 15 amino acids long. Germline CDR1 reads MNHEY; CDR2 reads SVGAGI. The CDR3 coding sequence is TGTGCCAGCAGGGCCGGACAGGGCTTGAACACTGAAGCTTTCTTT. Protein product: CASRAGQGLNTEAFF.

The genes are TRBV5-4 and TRBJ1-4; maybe TRBD1 (5 bases). CDR1 and CDR2 (germline): SGHNT, YYREEE (reference sequence). The CDR3 is 16 amino acids. The ends were cut back, 0 bases at V and 5 bases at J, with 14 bases in the middle. The CDR3 loop reads CASSLDGRGRNEKLFF. CDR3 coding DNA: TGTGCCAGCAGCTTGGATGGGAGGGGCAGGAATGAAAAACTGTTTTTT.

The gene calls are TRBV7-9 and TRBJ2-2, with D possibly called TRBD1 or TRBD2 (5 bases each). The V gene lost 7 bases and the J gene lost 3 bases, with 18 bases spanning the gap. CDR3 size: 16 residues. In germline, CDR1 is SEHNR, CDR2 FQNEAQ (reference sequence). The CDR3 loop is CASINTGTDYTGELFF. In DNA, the CDR3 is TGTGCCAGCATAAATACCGGGACGGACTACACCGGGGAGCTGTTTTTT.

V is TRBV3-1 (or the pseudogene TRBV3-2) and J is TRBJ1-1; 9 nucleotides match TRBD1. The germline V gene has CDR1 LGHDT and CDR2 YNNKEL (reference sequence). CDR3 length: 14 residues. The V gene end was trimmed by 6 bases and the J gene end by 1 base; junction bases not matched to a gene: 3. CDR3 protein: CASRTGGWNTEAFF. CDR3 nucleotide sequence: TGTGCCAGCAGGACAGGGGGATGGAACACTGAAGCTTTCTTT.

This chain uses TRBV13 with TRBJ2-2; 14 bases are shared with TRBD2. The length of the CDR3 is 18 residues. CDR1 and CDR2 from the germline V gene are PRHDT and FYEKMQ (reference sequence). V dropped 5 bases and J dropped 5; count of bases not matched to a gene: 10. CDR3 in amino acids: CASSNSGTSGRGTGELFF. The DNA for the CDR3 is TGTGCCAGCAGCAATTCCGGGACTAGCGGGAGAGGGACCGGGGAGCTGTTTTTT.

There are a few counts of this clone. The chain recombines TRBV7-2 with TRBJ2-7; D remains unclear. The CDR3 runs to 14 residues. CDR1 is SGHTA, CDR2 FQGNSA, per germline. V was shortened by 1 base and J by 6 bases, with 13 bases between the two germline ends. The CDR3 DNA sequence: TGTGCCAGCAGCTTAGGTGATAGCTGGGGCGAGCAGTACTTC. Translation: CASSLGDSWGEQYF.

This clone came up a few times. The chain recombines TRBV19 with TRBJ1-1, with 10 nucleotides matching TRBD1. The trim removed 3 bases at V and 3 bases at J, leaving 10 bases unmatched. The germline gives CDR1 LNHDA, CDR2 SQIVND (reference sequence). There are 17 residues in the CDR3. The CDR3 reads CASSMPDRGRGYTEAFF. In DNA form, the CDR3 reads TGTGCCAGTAGTATGCCTGACAGGGGGCGAGGGTACACTGAAGCTTTCTTT.

The CDR3 loop is CATSRGGREFNEQYF. The CDR3 DNA reads as TGTGCCACCAGCAGAGGGGGCAGGGAGTTCAACGAGCAGTACTTC. The V call is TRBV15, the J call TRBJ2-7; D tentatively fits TRBD1 or TRBD2 (5 bases each). Trimming shortened V by 1 base and J by 5 bases, and 15 bases separated the two germline ends. The germline gives CDR1 LNHNV, CDR2 YYDKDF (reference sequence). The CDR3 runs 15 residues.

This clone was seen only once. The chain recombines TRBV6-5 with TRBJ1-5; 8 nucleotides match TRBD1. This CDR3 has 15 amino acids. Trimming removed 5 bases from V and 7 bases from J; junction bases left unmatched: 10. The germline V gene encodes CDR1 MNHEY and CDR2 SVGAGI. In DNA form, the CDR3 reads TGTGCCAGCAGTCCCGCTCAGGGGGCTGGACAGCCCCAGCATTTT. This gives the protein CASSPAQGAGQPQHF.

J is TRBJ1-4 and V is TRBV21-1; the table calls TRBD1, which could not be checked here. TRBV21-1 is shown as a pseudogene. The CDR3 is made up of 10 amino acids. CDR3 nucleotide sequence: TGTGCCAGCCAGGGGGTGGAACTGTTTTTT. This translates into CASQGVELFF.

This chain connects TRBV28 to TRBJ1-2, with 7 bases fitting TRBD1. CDR3 length: 11 residues. The V segment lost 10 bases and the J segment 8 bases; nucleotides outside the gene matches: 7. The V gene's germline CDR1 is MDHEN and CDR2 SYDVKM. The CDR3 bases are TGTGCCACCGACAGGGCTGGAGGCTACACCTTC. Its translation: CATDRAGGYTF.

The chain employs TRBV18 and TRBJ2-7, with 10 bases identical to TRBD1. The germline gives CDR1 KGHSH, CDR2 LQKENI. CDR3 length equals 14 residues. J lost 6 bases, V lost 3 bases, and 5 bases had no gene match. In nucleotides, the CDR3 is TGTGCCAGCTCACCGGGACAGGGGATCAGCGAGCAGTACTTC. Translated, it gives CASSPGQGISEQYF.

V and J are TRBV2 and TRBJ2-7, with D perhaps matching TRBD1 (5 bases). Between the trimmed V and J ends, which lost 2 bases and 3 bases, there was a span of 8 bases. The CDR3 is 13 residues long. CDR1 SNHLY and CDR2 FYNNEI come from the germline V gene. As DNA, the CDR3 is TGTGCCAGCAGTGAAAAGGGGAACTACGAGCAGTACTTC. This codes for CASSEKGNYEQYF. The complete variable domain, with remaining parts taken from reference TRBV2 and TRBJ2-7, reads EPEVTQTPSHQVTQMGQEVILRCVPISNHLYFYWYRQILGQKVEFLVSFYNNEISEKSEIFDDQFSVERPDGSNFTLKIRSTKLEDSAMYFCASSEKGNYEQYFGPGTRLTVT.

V is TRBV6-2 or TRBV6-3 and J is TRBJ2-1, with D unclear. The CDR3 totals 16 residues. Trimming removed 0 bases from V and 2 bases from J, with 11 bases in between. In germline, CDR1 is MNHEY, CDR2 SVGEGT. CDR3 sequence: CASSYSASVPYNEQFF. The CDR3 DNA follows: TGTGCCAGCAGTTACTCAGCCTCGGTCCCCTACAATGAGCAGTTCTTC.

The genes are TRBV15 and TRBJ2-7; tentatively, D is TRBD2 (5 bases). Trimming shortened V by 0 bases and J by 2 bases, and 11 bases separated the two germline ends. Germline CDR1 LNHNV, CDR2 YYDKDF (reference sequence). CDR3 length: 15 residues. The CDR3 coding sequence is TGTGCCACCAGCAGAGATCGGGGATTTGCCTACGAGCAGTACTTC. Protein: CATSRDRGFAYEQYF.

The CDR3 reads CATTGQAYQPQHF. The CDR3 DNA reads TGTGCCACGACGGGACAGGCCTATCAGCCCCAGCATTTT. V usage is TRBV28 and J usage is TRBJ1-5; 8 nucleotides line up with TRBD1. Germline-derived CDR1 and CDR2 are MDHEN and SYDVKM. V gave up 10 bases and J gave up 5 bases; unmatched junction bases: 7. CDR3 length: 13 residues.

J is TRBJ2-3 and V is TRBV7-9; D may be TRBD1 (6 bases). Trimming took off 2 bases at V and 3 bases at J, with 21 bases between the two ends. The CDR3 totals 18 residues. The germline gives CDR1 SEHNR, CDR2 FQNEAQ (reference sequence). CDR3 DNA sequence: TGTGCCAGCAGCTTAAATCAGGGTTGGGGGCGCAGGACAGATACGCAGTATTTT. Its protein is CASSLNQGWGRRTDTQYF. The full variable domain, completed using reference TRBV7-9 and TRBJ2-3, is DTGVSQNPRHKITKRGQNVTFRCDPISEHNRLYWYRQTLGQGPEFLTYFQNEAQLEKSRLLSDRFSAERPKGSFSTLEIQRTEQGDSAMYLCASSLNQGWGRRTDTQYFGPGTRLTVL.

A few counts support this clone. The chain is built from TRBV7-6 and TRBJ2-5; the match to TRBD1 covers 9 bases. Germline loops: CDR1 SGHVS, CDR2 FNYEAQ. The ends lost 3 bases at V and 7 bases at J; junction bases unmatched: 9. CDR3 length: 15 amino acids. The CDR3 here is CASSFGDRGRGTQYF. The CDR3 DNA follows: TGTGCCAGCAGCTTCGGAGACAGGGGGAGGGGGACCCAGTACTTC.

This clone appeared a few times. This chain connects TRBV2 to TRBJ1-5; D is ambiguous. There are 13 residues in the CDR3. Trimming removed 7 bases at V and 3 bases at J, with 10 bases between. Germline CDR1 and CDR2: SNHLY and FYNNEI. The DNA of the CDR3 is TGTGCCAGCAACGGGAGAGTCAATCAGCCCCAGCATTTT. This gives the protein CASNGRVNQPQHF.

This sequence joins TRBV30 and TRBJ1-2; D gene uncertain. V gave up 2 bases and J gave up 8 bases, with 12 bases separating them. The CDR3 sequence is 12 residues long. CDR1 GTSNPN and CDR2 SVGIG come from the germline V gene (reference sequence). The CDR3 loop is CAWSTLARGYTF. CDR3 sequence (DNA): TGTGCCTGGAGTACCCTAGCAAGGGGCTACACCTTC.

The chain combines TRBV18 with TRBJ1-5, with 8 bases matching TRBD1. V lost 3 bases to trimming and J lost 5 bases; unmatched junction nucleotides: 6. CDR1 KGHSH and CDR2 LQKENI come from the germline V gene. This CDR3 has 15 residues. The CDR3 loop is CASSPRQGKDQPQHF. The CDR3 DNA follows: TGTGCCAGCTCACCCCGACAGGGGAAGGATCAGCCCCAGCATTTT.

The chain uses TRBV7-9 and TRBJ2-2; the match to TRBD2 covers 7 bases. Per germline, CDR1 SEHNR and CDR2 FQNEAQ (reference sequence). V shed 3 bases and J 1 base; nucleotides not matched to a gene: 11. The CDR3 has 18 amino acids. The CDR3 region is CASSFPARPSGNTGELFF. The CDR3 DNA reads TGTGCCAGCAGCTTCCCCGCGCGGCCTAGCGGGAACACCGGGGAGCTGTTTTTT. Filled out from reference TRBV7-9 and TRBJ2-2, the complete variable domain reads DTGVSQNPRHKITKRGQNVTFRCDPISEHNRLYWYRQTLGQGPEFLTYFQNEAQLEKSRLLSDRFSAERPKGSFSTLEIQRTEQGDSAMYLCASSFPARPSGNTGELFFGEGSRLTVL.

The rearrangement joins TRBV19 to TRBJ1-5, with 10 bases fitting TRBD1. Germline lookup yields CDR1 LNHDA and CDR2 SQIVND (reference sequence). The ends lost 5 bases at V and 6 bases at J; junction bases unmatched: 7. This CDR3 has 15 amino acids. The CDR3 DNA reads as TGTGCCAGTAGTCTCGGACAGGGGGAAATTCAGCCCCAGCATTTT. Protein product: CASSLGQGEIQPQHF.

The chain is built from TRBV6-1 and TRBJ2-7, with a possible D match to TRBD1 (5 bases). Trimming stripped 0 bases from V and 2 bases from J, with 11 bases between. This CDR3 has 15 residues. The germline V gene has CDR1 MNHNS and CDR2 SASEGT. CDR3 DNA sequence: TGTGCCAGCAGTGAAGCTGGGCAGGGTACCTACGAGCAGTACTTC. Protein product: CASSEAGQGTYEQYF.